This TCR beta chain was sequenced for a study of shared clonotypes between healthy human individuals. Study-level background: A couple of female and a few male donors aged 18 to 49 were enrolled. The study's findings and limits: Deeper or shallower sequencing was expected to change how clonotypes are shared among donors.

The CDR3 spans 15 residues. Germline lookup yields CDR1 SGHDT and CDR2 YYEEEE. Healthy HIV-negative adults without recent acute infections or vaccinations served as donors. Some clones are missing from TCRdb's copy, which holds only in-frame ones; the method was immunoSEQ multiplex PCR. The data contain roughly 500,000 clones, more than 65% of them singletons. Points on this clone: Its specificity is unknown. One junction end disagrees with the germline gene, perhaps due to a read error. Other nucleotide sequences from this sample produce the same CDR3.

The chain couples TRBV5-6 to TRBJ1-2; D might be TRBD1 (5 bases). This sequence originates from a middle-aged woman in good health. Some clones in this sample may be carry-over from other donors' samples. The specimen was PBMCs. DNA for the CDR3: TGTGCAAGCAGCTTATATTCGGGGGTTAACTATGGCTACACATTC. It translates to CASSLYSGVNYGYTF.